This is a list of T cell receptor beta chains from one sample in a study of shared T cell receptors in the human thymus. Generated by immunoSEQ multiplex PCR, the TCRdb table keeps only in-frame clones and is missing some. The sample lists approximately 490,000 clones, 70% to 80% occurring once. The sample also formed part of further work on human thymus T cells.

Sequenced: thymocytes. The receptors come from a boy younger than two with a congenital heart defect. Each CDR3 is given with its conserved first and last residue. A D gene is named only where the DNA matches it firmly. Size values are once, few and many counts, or a class for expanded clones, and some rows have none.

d_call,v_call,j_call,clone_size,cdr3_nt,cdr3_aa
TRBD2,TRBV7-3,TRBJ2-1,NA,TGTGCCAGCAGCTTAAAGCGGGACTACAATGAGCAGTTCTTC,CASSLKRDYNEQFF
TRBD1,TRBV19,TRBJ1-4,few,TGTGCCAGTAGTATAGGGACAGGGCGCGAAAAACTGTTTTTT,CASSIGTGREKLFF
NA,TRBV29-1,TRBJ2-1,few,TGCAGCGCTCTTACCCGGCGGGGTGACAATGAGCAGTTCTTC,CSALTRRGDNEQFF
NA,TRBV4-3,TRBJ2-3,NA,TGCGCCAGCAGCCAAGGGGCCCTCCCCTGCACAGATACGCAGTATTTT,CASSQGALPCTDTQYF
TRBD2,TRBV7-6,TRBJ2-7,once,TGTGCCAGCAGCTTAGCGAGAAGCGGGAGGGTGAACGAGCAGTACTTC,CASSLARSGRVNEQYF
NA,TRBV14,TRBJ2-7,once,TGTGCCAGCAGCCCCCGACAGGTGACCTACGAGCAGTACTTC,CASSPRQVTYEQYF
TRBD1,TRBV6-4,TRBJ1-1,NA,TGTGCCAGCAGTGCACAGGGGGCTGGAACTGAAGCTTTCTTT,CASSAQGAGTEAFF
TRBD1,TRBV28,TRBJ2-5,few,TGTGCCAGCAGTTTATGCGGGACAGAGGCCCAGTACTTC,CASSLCGTEAQYF
NA,TRBV20-1,TRBJ2-7,NA,TGCAGTGCTAGCCATTACGAGCAGTACTTC,CSASHYEQYF
NA,TRBV10-3,TRBJ2-7,once,TGTGCCATCAGTGAGTCGCCCAGGGGAATCTCCTACGAGCAGTACTTC,CAISESPRGISYEQYF
NA,TRBV7-3,TRBJ2-2,NA,TGTGCCAGCAGCTTAACCCAGGGTAGCCCGGGTCCGGGGGAGCTGTTTTTT,CASSLTQGSPGPGELFF
TRBD1,TRBV6-5,TRBJ1-1,NA,TGTGCCAGCAGTCAATACGACAGGGGGGGCACTGAAGCTTTCTTT,CASSQYDRGGTEAFF
TRBD1,TRBV28,TRBJ1-5,NA,TGTGCCAGCACCCATCTCGGACAGGGTGGTCCTGGTCAGCCCCAGCATTTT,CASTHLGQGGPGQPQHF
NA,TRBV4-3,TRBJ2-3,NA,TGCGCCAGCAGCCAAACTGTCCAGGGCCCCACAGATACGCAGTATTTT,CASSQTVQGPTDTQYF
TRBD1,TRBV6-8,TRBJ2-3,few,TGTGCCAGCACCCCAGGACAGGCGGGAGATACGCAGTATTTT,CASTPGQAGDTQYF
NA,TRBV29-1,TRBJ1-2,NA,TGCAGCGTTGCCCACACCCATAACTATGGCTACACCTTC,CSVAHTHNYGYTF
TRBD1,TRBV6-5,TRBJ1-1,NA,TGTGCCAGCAGATCAGGGGGAGTAAACACTGAAGCTTTCTTT,CASRSGGVNTEAFF
TRBD2,TRBV7-8,TRBJ2-1,NA,TGTGCCAGCAGCTCCCTAGCGGTTAACAATGAGCAGTTCTTC,CASSSLAVNNEQFF
NA,TRBV5-6,TRBJ2-7,NA,TGTGCCAGCAGCTCTGGGGCCCGGCCTTACGAGCAGTACTTC,CASSSGARPYEQYF
NA,TRBV5-4,TRBJ2-7,few,TGTGCCAGCAGCTTGGATCCGCAGGGTTCCTACGAGCAGTACTTC,CASSLDPQGSYEQYF
NA,TRBV9,TRBJ2-1,NA,TGTGCCAGCAGCGTATTGGGAGCTTCCTACAATGAGCAGTTCTTC,CASSVLGASYNEQFF
NA,TRBV28,TRBJ2-7,few,TGTGCCAGCAGTTCTATACTAGTACCCTACGAGCAGTACTTC,CASSSILVPYEQYF
NA,TRBV27,TRBJ2-1,NA,TGTGCCAGCAGTCCCACAGGGATATCCCCCCTTGGTGAGCAGTTCTTC,CASSPTGISPLGEQFF
NA,TRBV19,TRBJ1-4,NA,TGTGCCAGTAGTATAGCGGGAGGGAATGAAAAACTGTTTTTT,CASSIAGGNEKLFF
TRBD2,TRBV5-1,TRBJ2-1,NA,TGCGCCAGCAGCCTGAAGTGCGGGAGGCCCCTCAATGAGCAGTTCTTC,CASSLKCGRPLNEQFF
TRBD2,TRBV27,TRBJ2-5,NA,TGTGCCAGCAGGACTAGCGGGAGCAGCTTCGTAGAGACCCAGTACTTC,CASRTSGSSFVETQYF
TRBD2,TRBV18,TRBJ2-1,NA,TGTGCCAGCTCACCCCCTGTGGGGCGGGAGCACAACAATGAGCAGTTCTTC,CASSPPVGREHNNEQFF
NA,TRBV9,TRBJ2-7,NA,TGTGCCAGCAGCGTAGAAGGCGGGAACCTGGGGGAGCAGTACTTC,CASSVEGGNLGEQYF
NA,TRBV9,TRBJ2-2,few,TGTGCCAGCAGCGTAGAGAACCTAGCGTCCCTGGACACCGGGGAGCTGTTTTTT,CASSVENLASLDTGELFF